These 7 T cell receptor beta chains share one sample of origin, sequenced in a study of blood T cell repertoires in COVID-19. The assay was immunoSEQ multiplex PCR, and TCRdb's table has in-frame clones only and misses some. The table lists 250,000 to 350,000 clones, around 90% of them singletons. The sequencing sample was made of PBMCs or T cells enriched from blood (not recorded which). Source of these receptors: a woman in her 50s who had recovered from COVID-19.

The chain combines TRBV29-1 with TRBJ2-7, with 7 bases identical to TRBD1. The CDR3 runs 12 residues. V shed 6 bases and J 0 bases; nucleotides not matched to a gene: 2. In germline, CDR1 is SQVTM, CDR2 ANQGSEA. In DNA, the CDR3 is TGCAGCGTCAACAGGGGCTCCTACGAGCAGTACTTC. Its protein is CSVNRGSYEQYF.

This chain connects TRBV24-1 to TRBJ2-1; maybe TRBD1 (6 bases). The CDR3 has 16 residues. V lost 4 bases to trimming and J lost 0 bases, with 12 bases between them. Germline-derived CDR1 and CDR2 are KGHDR and SFDVKD. DNA for the CDR3: TGTGCCACCAGTGACCGACAGGCGATCTCCTACAATGAGCAGTTCTTC. It encodes CATSDRQAISYNEQFF.

This chain joins TRBV28 and TRBJ2-5; possibly TRBD2 for D (5 bases). V was pared by 3 bases and J by 4 bases, with 12 bases between. The CDR3 covers 14 residues. Germline-derived CDR1 and CDR2 are MDHEN and SYDVKM. CDR3 coding DNA: TGTGCCAGCAGTTTGAAGCGGCTGGGAGAGACCCAGTACTTC. This translates into CASSLKRLGETQYF. Supplemented by reference TRBV28 and TRBJ2-5, the full variable domain reads DVKVTQSSRYLVKRTGEKVFLECVQDMDHENMFWYRQDPGLGLRLIYFSYDVKMKEKGDIPEGYSVSREKKERFSLILESASTNQTSMYLCASSLKRLGETQYFGPGTRLLVL.

J is TRBJ2-1 and V is TRBV21-1; the D call TRBD2 from the table was never checked on the DNA. TRBV21-1 represents a pseudogene. The CDR3 extends over 16 amino acids. Here the CDR3 DNA reads TGTGCCAGCAGCGTGATGGAGGCGGGAGGTTGTAATGAGCAGTTCTTC. This sequence encodes CASSVMEAGGCNEQFF.

CDR3 residues: CASSPRQGETEAFF. CDR3 coding DNA: TGTGCCAGCTCACCACGACAGGGGGAGACTGAAGCTTTCTTT. This chain uses TRBV18 with TRBJ1-1; 9 nucleotides line up with TRBD1. The CDR3 is 14 residues long. V was pared by 1 base and J by 5 bases, with 2 bases of the junction left unmatched. The germline V gene has CDR1 KGHSH and CDR2 LQKENI. Complete variable domain (other parts from reference TRBV18 and TRBJ1-1): NAGVMQNPRHLVRRRGQEARLRCSPMKGHSHVYWYRQLPEEGLKFMVYLQKENIIDESGMPKERFSAEFPKEGPSILRIQQVVRGDSAAYFCASSPRQGETEAFFGQGTRLTVV.

This clone has just one count. The chain links TRBV19 to TRBJ2-5, with 8 bases identical to TRBD2. The germline CDR1 and CDR2 sequences are LNHDA and SQIVND (reference sequence). The CDR3 length is 16 residues. V shed 1 base, J shed 5 bases, and the junction held 9 bases outside the gene matches. CDR3 bases: TGTGCCAGTAGTATAGTGGCGACGACGGGAGGGGAGACCCAGTACTTC. Its protein product is CASSIVATTGGETQYF.

J is TRBJ1-5 and V is TRBV30, with D perhaps TRBD1 (6 bases). V lost 0 bases, J lost 5 bases, and 14 bases lay in between. This CDR3 has 15 amino acids. The germline V gene has CDR1 GTSNPN and CDR2 SVGIG (reference sequence). CDR3 DNA: TGTGCCTGGAGTGTACCAGGACAGCTGTATCAGCCCCAGCATTTT. Amino acids: CAWSVPGQLYQPQHF.